This T cell receptor (beta chain) was found in a study of T cells in Graves' hyperthyroidism and ophthalmopathy. From germline, CDR1 is LGHNA and CDR2 YNFKEQ. The CDR3 consists of 15 residues. Trimming pared 4 bases from V and 5 bases from J, leaving 15 bases between. Broader study findings: Blood samples included most of the expanded thyroid clonotypes exceeding 0.001. A median 6.5 months before onset, the model predicted ophthalmopathy.

Amplification of TCR beta CDR3 regions was performed using RNA transcripts as template. The study used the HTBI primer set for a first-round RT-PCR of the TCR CDR3. In TCRdb, the multiplex PCR reads were re-called with MiXCR into one record per CDR3 protein. The sample has about 640,000 distinct CDR3 sequences, around 20% seen once; the top ten hold roughly a third. About this clonotype itself: Antigen unknown.

Exclusion of a patient resulted from uncontrolled infection, other autoimmune disease, pregnancy or lactation. The PBMCs were taken from under 12 ml of fresh peripheral blood. The receptor was isolated from a man under 40 with Graves' ophthalmopathy. The V and J genes are TRBV4-2 and TRBJ2-1; no definite D call. The specimen sequenced was blood. This CDR3 is CASSPANVVDNEQFF. In DNA form, the CDR3 reads TGTGCCAGCAGCCCGGCTAACGTCGTCGACAATGAGCAGTTCTTC.